This TCR beta chain is from a study of spatial heterogeneity in lung cancer. Study details: A total of around 72 untreated early-stage non-small cell lung cancer patients served as donors. The study sequenced follow-up PBMC samples when they were available, at a median of roughly 22 months after resection. Averaged across combinations, each unique TCR and UMI pairing appeared more than ten times in raw reads, which were uncorrected.

Every TCR cDNA molecule bore its own unique molecular identifier. TCRdb processed the 5' RACE reads anew with MiXCR; each CDR3 protein has one entry. The sample includes about 52,000 distinct CDR3 sequences, roughly 8.1% of them seen just once. Time point described: blood at routine non-recurrence follow-up after resection. Whole RNA obtained from tumor, nontumor lung or frozen PBMC underwent sequencing without sorting. The CDR3 totals 12 residues. Looked up from germline, CDR1 is SGHNT and CDR2 is YENEEA. Trimming took 3 bases from V and 6 from J, leaving 7 bases between them. The sample holds many counts of this clonotype.

Sequencing used PBMCs, obtained at follow-up. This chain connects TRBV11-3 to TRBJ2-3; D gene ambiguous. This TCR derives from a female donor with early-stage non-small cell lung cancer. As DNA, the CDR3 is TGTGCCAGCAGCTTGCTGGGGGATACGCAGTATTTT. It codes for CASSLLGDTQYF.